The 13 T cell receptor beta chains in this list originate from one sample, sequenced in a study of blood T cell repertoires in COVID-19. TCRdb keeps only in-frame clones here, not all; method: immunoSEQ multiplex PCR. The sample yields 3,500 or so clones, around 80% seen once. Sequencing was carried out using peripheral blood. Receptor source: a human donor in a cohort sampled during active COVID-19.

The chain recombines TRBV7-6 with TRBJ2-1; the match to TRBD2 covers 11 bases. Per the germline V gene, CDR1 is SGHVS and CDR2 is FNYEAQ. The CDR3 has 18 residues. Trimming removed 0 bases from V and 8 bases from J; junction bases left unmatched: 12. The CDR3 DNA is TGTGCCAGCAGCTTAGCCGTAGTAGCGGGGGGGCCCGGCTATGAGCAGTTCTTC. Encoded protein: CASSLAVVAGGPGYEQFF.

The chain couples TRBV28 to TRBJ1-5; the D is unclear. The CDR3 contains 14 residues. Germline lookup yields CDR1 MDHEN and CDR2 SYDVKM. The V and J ends lost 7 bases and 3 bases respectively, with 13 bases between them. CDR3 protein: CASTNGGHNQPQHF. The CDR3 DNA reads as TGTGCCAGCACCAATGGAGGTCACAATCAGCCCCAGCATTTT. Using reference TRBV28 and TRBJ1-5 for the parts outside the CDR3, the full variable domain is DVKVTQSSRYLVKRTGEKVFLECVQDMDHENMFWYRQDPGLGLRLIYFSYDVKMKEKGDIPEGYSVSREKKERFSLILESASTNQTSMYLCASTNGGHNQPQHFGDGTRLSIL.

In this sample, this clone is large. This chain connects TRBV5-1 to TRBJ1-1; 10 bases match TRBD1. This CDR3 has 15 amino acids. The J segment lost 6 bases and the V segment lost 4 bases, leaving 9 bases of the junction unmatched. CDR1 is SGHRS, CDR2 YFSETQ, per germline. The CDR3 bases are TGCGCCAGCAGCCTCAAGACCGGGACAGGGGCTGAAGCTTTCTTT. Amino acid sequence: CASSLKTGTGAEAFF.

The chain uses TRBV5-1 and TRBJ1-1, with D possibly TRBD1 on 5 matching bases. Germline V CDR1 and CDR2: SGHRS, YFSETQ. CDR3 length: 14 residues. V was pared by 0 bases and J by 2 bases, with 8 bases between. CDR3 DNA sequence: TGCGCCAGCAGCTTGGGGGGCGGTAACACTGAAGCTTTCTTT. This translates into CASSLGGGNTEAFF.

The rearrangement links TRBV7-2 to TRBJ1-2, with D tentatively TRBD1 (6 bases). Deletions cut 1 base from V and 0 bases from J, with 9 bases between. Germline CDR1 and CDR2: SGHTA and FQGNSA. The CDR3 is 15 residues long. This chain's CDR3 is CASSLVGASNYGYTF. The CDR3 nucleotides are TGTGCCAGCAGCTTAGTGGGGGCCTCTAACTATGGCTACACCTTC.

As concerns this clone: This CDR3 is also generated by other DNA sequences in the sample. V is TRBV5-1 and J is TRBJ2-7; the match to TRBD2 covers 7 bases. Per the germline V gene, CDR1 is SGHRS and CDR2 is YFSETQ. V was pared by 2 bases and J by 0 bases, with 5 bases of the junction left unmatched. The CDR3 runs 15 residues. CDR3 DNA: TGCGCCAGCAGCTTCCGGGGGGTTAGCTCCTACGAGCAGTACTTC. Encoded protein: CASSFRGVSSYEQYF. Using reference TRBV5-1 and TRBJ2-7 for the parts outside the CDR3, the full variable domain is KAGVTQTPRYLIKTRGQQVTLSCSPISGHRSVSWYQQTPGQGLQFLFEYFSETQRNKGNFPGRFSGRQFSNSRSEMNVSTLELGDSALYLCASSFRGVSSYEQYFGPGTRLTVT.

The CDR3 region has the DNA TGCGCCAGCAGCTTAGTGCCAGCGGACTACAATGAGCAGTTCTTC. It translates to CASSLVPADYNEQFF. The chain combines TRBV5-1 with TRBJ2-1, with TRBD2 as a possible D gene (5 bases). The CDR3 runs 15 residues. Trimming cost V 2 bases and J 3 bases, with 12 bases left between them. Germline V gives CDR1 SGHRS, CDR2 YFSETQ.

V is TRBV18 and J is TRBJ2-5; TRBD2 aligns across 12 bases. From germline, CDR1 is KGHSH and CDR2 LQKENI. The J segment lost 5 bases and the V segment lost 6 bases, leaving 10 bases of the junction unmatched. The CDR3 loop spans 16 amino acids. The CDR3 loop is CASSLRLAGALETQYF. CDR3 DNA sequence: TGTGCCAGCTCGCTCAGACTAGCGGGGGCGTTGGAGACCCAGTACTTC.

About this clone: The junction shows a germline mismatch at one end, possibly a read error. CDR3 loop: CASSRTGTVVDF. CDR3 sequence (DNA): TGTGCCAGCAGTAGGACAGGGACGGTCGTGGACTTC. The chain recombines TRBV6-6 with TRBJ2-7; 8 positions match TRBD1. Germline lookup yields CDR1 MNHNY and CDR2 SVGAGI (reference sequence). The CDR3 totals 12 residues.

V gene TRBV21-1 combines with J gene TRBJ2-1; the D call in the table, TRBD2, was not verified against the DNA. TRBV21-1 is designated a pseudogene. The CDR3 runs 19 residues. The CDR3 nucleotides read TGTGCCAGCAGCAAACCGGGGTTTCTAGCGGGGGGACCCTACAATGAGCAGTTCTTC. Amino acids: CASSKPGFLAGGPYNEQFF.

This clone is labeled medium-sized. The genes are TRBV5-1 and TRBJ2-5; TRBD2 agrees at 7 bases. The CDR3 runs to 16 residues. V was clipped by 1 base and J by 1 base; unmatched bases: 7. CDR1 is SGHRS and CDR2 is YFSETQ in the germline V gene. CDR3: CASSLRPSGTQETQYF. CDR3 nucleotide sequence: TGCGCCAGCAGCTTGAGGCCTAGCGGAACCCAAGAGACCCAGTACTTC. The full variable domain, in which reference TRBV5-1 and TRBJ2-5 provide the parts outside the CDR3, is KAGVTQTPRYLIKTRGQQVTLSCSPISGHRSVSWYQQTPGQGLQFLFEYFSETQRNKGNFPGRFSGRQFSNSRSEMNVSTLELGDSALYLCASSLRPSGTQETQYFGPGTRLLVL.

This clone was observed a few times. One end of the junction is discordant with germline, which a read error may explain. The rearrangement joins TRBV5-4 to TRBJ2-7, with D perhaps TRBD2 (6 bases). The CDR3 sequence is 12 residues long. Looked up from germline, CDR1 is SGHNT and CDR2 is YYREEE (reference sequence). The CDR3 DNA follows: TGTGCCAGCAGCTTGGAAAGGCGGGAATCGCACTTC. It yields the protein CASSLERRESHF. Together with reference TRBV5-4 and TRBJ2-7, the CDR3 gives the full variable domain: ETGVTQSPTHLIKTRGQQVTLRCSSQSGHNTVSWYQQALGQGPQFIFQYYREEENGRGNFPPRFSGLQFPNYSSELNVNALELDDSALYLCASSLERRESHFGPGTRLTVT.

Here the CDR3 reads CASSPGTLREKLFF. CDR3 in DNA: TGTGCCAGCAGCCCGGGGACTCTCCGGGAAAAACTGTTTTTT. V gene TRBV5-4 combines with J gene TRBJ1-4; D possibly corresponds to TRBD1 (5 bases). Trimming stripped 4 bases from V and 8 bases from J, with 15 bases between. Looked up from germline, CDR1 is SGHNT and CDR2 is YYREEE (reference sequence). This CDR3 contains 14 residues.